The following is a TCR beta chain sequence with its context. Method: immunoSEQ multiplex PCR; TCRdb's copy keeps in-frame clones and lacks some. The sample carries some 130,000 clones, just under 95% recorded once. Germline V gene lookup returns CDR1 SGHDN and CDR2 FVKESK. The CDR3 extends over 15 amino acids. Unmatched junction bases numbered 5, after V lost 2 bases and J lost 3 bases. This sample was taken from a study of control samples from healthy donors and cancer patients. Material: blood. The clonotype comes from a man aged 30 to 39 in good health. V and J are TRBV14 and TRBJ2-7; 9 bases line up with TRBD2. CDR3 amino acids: CASSQTASGDYEQYF. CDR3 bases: TGTGCCAGCAGCCAAACGGCTAGCGGGGACTACGAGCAGTACTTC.